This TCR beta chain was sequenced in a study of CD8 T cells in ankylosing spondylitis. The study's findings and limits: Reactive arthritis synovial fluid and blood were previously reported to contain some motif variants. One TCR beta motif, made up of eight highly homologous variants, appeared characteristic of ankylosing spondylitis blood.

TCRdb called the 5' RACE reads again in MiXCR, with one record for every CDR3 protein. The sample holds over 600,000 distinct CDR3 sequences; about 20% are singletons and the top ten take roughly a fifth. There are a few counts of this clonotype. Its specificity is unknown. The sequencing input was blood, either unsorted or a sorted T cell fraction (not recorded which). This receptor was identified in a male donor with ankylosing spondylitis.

The CDR3 sequence: CSAPSGGGRSYQETQYF. CDR3 DNA sequence: TGCAGTGCACCCAGCGGGGGAGGGAGAAGTTACCAAGAGACCCAGTACTTC. This chain links TRBV20-1 with TRBJ2-5; 8 positions match TRBD2. The CDR3 has 17 amino acids. Germline assignment: CDR1 DFQATT and CDR2 SNEGSKA (reference sequence). J gave up 0 bases and V 6 bases, and 15 bases lay outside the gene matches.